This T cell receptor (beta chain) was obtained from a study of blood T cell repertoires in COVID-19. Germline CDR1 reads ENHRY; CDR2 reads SYGVKD. This CDR3 is built from 13 residues. V was trimmed by 2 bases and J by 4 bases, leaving 6 bases between them. The protocol was immunoSEQ multiplex PCR, while the TCRdb copy is restricted to in-frame clones and leaves out a portion. The sample carries 300,000 to 350,000 clones, 90% recorded once. The sequenced material came from PBMCs or T cells enriched from blood (not recorded which). The TCR originated in a woman aged 25 to 39 who had been exposed to COVID-19. The rearrangement links TRBV10-3 to TRBJ1-3; TRBD1 is a possible D gene (5 bases). This CDR3 reads CAISEAGGNTIYF. For the CDR3, the DNA is TGTGCCATCAGTGAGGCAGGGGGAAACACCATATATTTT.